This T cell receptor beta chain was recovered during a study of T cells in Graves' hyperthyroidism and ophthalmopathy. Findings and caveats of the study: Among clonotypes expanded in thyroid above 0.001, most were also found in blood.

There were TCR beta CDR3 regions amplified from RNA transcripts. The HTBI primer set served for first-round RT-PCR of the TCR CDR3. TCRdb used MiXCR to reprocess the multiplex PCR reads, holding one entry per CDR3 protein. The table has 600,000 or so distinct CDR3 sequences, about 15% seen once. Ophthalmopathy patients all had a Clinical Activity Score of at least 3, a NOSPECS grade of at least 4 and disease under 3 months old. The table lists this clonotype with many counts. Its antigen is unknown. The source is a woman in her forties or fifties with Graves' ophthalmopathy. Sequences were obtained from blood.

CDR3 region: CASSEQDGTTSAQYF. For the CDR3, the DNA is TGTGCCAGCAGTGAACAGGACGGGACGACTAGCGCGCAGTACTTC. The rearrangement joins TRBV12-3 or TRBV12-4 to TRBJ2-7; TRBD2 matches at 8 bases. Trimming cost V 5 bases and J 9 bases; bases outside gene matches: 15. There are 15 residues in the CDR3.